The rows below give T cell receptor beta chains drawn from one sample of a study of blood T cell repertoires in COVID-19. Method: immunoSEQ multiplex PCR; TCRdb's copy keeps in-frame clones and lacks some. The sample has about 180,000 clones, over 75% seen once; the top ten hold less than 8%. Source material: peripheral blood. These TCRs come from a man older than 75 with COVID-19, enrolled during active disease. CDR3s include the opening cysteine and the closing phenylalanine or tryptophan. Fields, in order: J gene, D gene, clone size, V gene, CDR3 DNA, CDR3 protein. D genes are given only for firm matches. Rows give clone size only sometimes, using once, few, many, or a class for an expanded clone.

TRBJ1-5	TRBD1	few	TRBV28	TGTGCCAGCAGGTATACAGGGGGCAGGCAGCCCCAGCATTTT	CASRYTGGRQPQHF
TRBJ1-5	NA	many	TRBV6-5	TGTGCCAGCAGCACACAGGGTTTTCAGCCCCAGCATTTT	CASSTQGFQPQHF
TRBJ1-5	TRBD1	NA	TRBV2	TGTGCCAGCAGGGGACAGGGACGCAATCAGCCCCAGCATTTT	CASRGQGRNQPQHF
TRBJ1-1	NA	NA	TRBV3-1/TRBV3-2	TGTGCCAGCAGCCAAGATACCGGGAACACTGAAGCTTTCTTT	CASSQDTGNTEAFF
TRBJ2-5	TRBD1	NA	TRBV18	TGTGCCAGCTCCCAGTACTGGACAGGGGCCACCCAAGAGACCCAGTACTTC	CASSQYWTGATQETQYF
TRBJ1-1	TRBD1	NA	TRBV2	TGTGCCAGCAGTGTACGCGGACAGGGAGGGACTGAAGCTTTCTTT	CASSVRGQGGTEAFF
TRBJ1-2	NA	NA	TRBV6-6	TGTGCCAGCAGTTACAATCTGGGGGCAGCTTATGGCTACACCTTC	CASSYNLGAAYGYTF
TRBJ1-1	NA	NA	TRBV15	TGTGCCACCAGCCTATCACCGGTCACGAACACTGAAGCTTTCTTT	CATSLSPVTNTEAFF
TRBJ2-1	TRBD2	NA	TRBV7-9	TGTGCCAGCAGCACGGGACTAGCGGACAATGAGCAGTTCTTC	CASSTGLADNEQFF
TRBJ1-1	NA	NA	TRBV27	TGTGCCAGCAGTTTATCCACACCGAACACTGAAGCTTTCTTT	CASSLSTPNTEAFF
TRBJ2-1	TRBD2	NA	TRBV7-2	TGTGCCAGCAGCCCAGATCCCGGGACTAGCTTGGAGCAGTTCTTC	CASSPDPGTSLEQFF
TRBJ2-1	TRBD2	NA	TRBV4-1	TGCGCCAGCAGCCCCCAGGGAGTAGCGGGGGGGCCGGGCTACAATGAGCAGTTCTTC	CASSPQGVAGGPGYNEQFF
TRBJ1-4	TRBD1	NA	TRBV28	TGTGCCGTTAACAGGGGGCTTAATGAAAAACTGTTTTTT	CAVNRGLNEKLFF
TRBJ1-2	NA	NA	TRBV5-4	TGTGCCAGCAGCTCAAATATGGGTGATTTAATAGCGACTTTC	CASSSNMGDLIATF
TRBJ1-5	NA	few	TRBV7-3	TGTGCCAGCGCTTTGGCTGTCGATCAGCCCCAGCATTTT	CASALAVDQPQHF
TRBJ1-5	NA	NA	TRBV28	TGTGCCAGCAGTTACCCAGATAGCAATCAGCCCCAGCATTTT	CASSYPDSNQPQHF
TRBJ2-3	NA	NA	TRBV5-1	TGCGCCAGCAGCTTGGATGGCCAGGTCACAGATACGCAGTATTTT	CASSLDGQVTDTQYF
TRBJ2-7	TRBD1	NA	TRBV28	TGTGCCAGCACTTCCGGACAGGGGGCTACCTACGAGCAGTACTTC	CASTSGQGATYEQYF
TRBJ2-7	NA	NA	TRBV20-1	TGCAGTGATGTAATCGAGCAGTACTTC	CSDVIEQYF
TRBJ2-1	TRBD1	NA	TRBV5-1	TGCGCCAGCAGCTTTCGGGACAGGGCTTACAATGAGCAGTTCTTC	CASSFRDRAYNEQFF
TRBJ1-2	NA	NA	TRBV3-1/TRBV3-2	TGTGCCAGCAGCCAAGTTCGGGGGAATTATGGCTACACCTTC	CASSQVRGNYGYTF
TRBJ2-2	TRBD1	NA	TRBV5-8	TGTGCCAGCAGCTTGGTTTTCGGGACAGCGAACACCGGGGAGCTGTTTTTT	CASSLVFGTANTGELFF
TRBJ1-1	TRBD1	NA	TRBV18	TGTGCCAGCTCACCGTCGGGACAGGGCTTGAACACTGAAGCTTTCTTT	CASSPSGQGLNTEAFF
TRBJ1-2	TRBD1	NA	TRBV9	TGTGCCAGCAGCACTCGACAGGGGTGGGGCTACACCTTC	CASSTRQGWGYTF
TRBJ2-3	TRBD2	NA	TRBV18	TGTGCCAGCTCACCTACTAGCGGGGGGATTGCAGATACGCAGTATTTT	CASSPTSGGIADTQYF
TRBJ1-6	NA	NA	TRBV7-9	TGTGCCAGCAGCCCGAGGGGGGGGCCAGGTAGTTCACCCCTCCACTTT	CASSPRGGPGSSPLHF
TRBJ1-2	NA	NA	TRBV6-5	TGTGCCACCACGGGACTCGGCTATGGCTACACCTTC	CATTGLGYGYTF
TRBJ1-5	TRBD1	few	TRBV4-1	TGCGCCAGCAGCCAACAGGGGGCGCAGAGCAATCAGCCCCAGCATTTT	CASSQQGAQSNQPQHF
TRBJ1-6	NA	NA	TRBV28	TGTGCCAGCAGCCCGCGGGGGGATTCACCCCTCCACTTT	CASSPRGDSPLHF
TRBJ1-6	NA	few	TRBV5-1	TGCGCTTCGAGGGTGACTTGGGATTCACCCCTCCACTTT	CASRVTWDSPLHF
TRBJ1-1	NA	few	TRBV7-3	TGTGCCAGCAGCTCCCAGGGTCGGAACACTGAAGCTTTCTTT	CASSSQGRNTEAFF
TRBJ1-1	NA	few	TRBV5-5	TGTGCCAGCAGCTTTTCCGGGGTAGCTGAAGCTTTCTTT	CASSFSGVAEAFF
TRBJ1-2	NA	NA	TRBV2	TGTGCCAGCAGTGAACGGGAGGGGTATGGCTACACCTTC	CASSEREGYGYTF
TRBJ2-1	TRBD2	NA	TRBV7-2	TGTGCCAGCAGCTCCGGACTAGCGGGGCTCAATGAGCAGTTCTTC	CASSSGLAGLNEQFF
TRBJ2-2	TRBD1	NA	TRBV24-1	TGTGCCACCAGTGTGACAGGGGGGACCGGGGAGCTGTTTTTT	CATSVTGGTGELFF
TRBJ1-5	NA	few	TRBV10-3	TGTGCCATCAGTGGCAGGGATAGCAATCAGCCCCAGCATTTT	CAISGRDSNQPQHF
TRBJ1-5	NA	NA	TRBV5-1	TGCGCCAGCGCGGATCAGCCCCAGCATTTT	CASADQPQHF
TRBJ2-7	TRBD1	NA	TRBV11-2	TGTGCCAGCAGCTTGGCTCCAACAGGGGTCTACGAGCAGTACTTC	CASSLAPTGVYEQYF
TRBJ1-1	TRBD1	NA	TRBV3-1/TRBV3-2	TGTGCCAGCAGCCACGGGACAGAGAACACTGAAGCTTTCTTT	CASSHGTENTEAFF
TRBJ2-7	NA	NA	TRBV5-1	TGCGCCAGCAGCGCGGAGGGACCAGACTACGAGCAGTACTTC	CASSAEGPDYEQYF
TRBJ1-2	NA	NA	TRBV9	TGTGCCAGCAGCTCCCGAGGAAAAGGCTCGAACTATGGCTACACCTTC	CASSSRGKGSNYGYTF
TRBJ1-1	TRBD1	NA	TRBV18	TGTGCCAGCTCAAAAACAGGGGGCACTGAAGCTTTCTTT	CASSKTGGTEAFF
TRBJ1-5	NA	NA	TRBV19	TGTGCCAGTAGTATTGAGTCTACTCCCAATCAGCCCCAGCATTTT	CASSIESTPNQPQHF
TRBJ1-1	NA	NA	TRBV3-1/TRBV3-2	TGTGCCAGCAGCCAAGCATCAGGGTTGACTGAAGCTTTCTTT	CASSQASGLTEAFF
TRBJ1-2	TRBD1	NA	TRBV5-4	TGTGCCAGCAGCGGAGTACAGGGGGGCTATGGCTACACCTTC	CASSGVQGGYGYTF
TRBJ1-6	NA	NA	TRBV4-3	TGCGCCAGCAGCCAAGATCTTCCCGGACTTAATTCACCCCTCCACTTT	CASSQDLPGLNSPLHF
TRBJ2-6	NA	NA	TRBV4-1	TGCGCCAGCAGCCAAGATACAGGCTCTGGGGCCAACGTCCTGACTTTC	CASSQDTGSGANVLTF
TRBJ1-4	NA	NA	TRBV25-1	TGTGCCAGCAGTGAAAAAGATTGGGGGGTCGGGGCTAATGAAAAACTGTTTTTT	CASSEKDWGVGANEKLFF
TRBJ2-5	NA	NA	TRBV6-5	TGTGCCAGCATGCGGTCTGGATTCTCCAGAGAGACCCAGTACTTC	CASMRSGFSRETQYF
TRBJ1-5	NA	NA	TRBV19	TGTGCCAGTAGTACCCCAGGGGAAAGCAATCAGCCCCAGCATTTT	CASSTPGESNQPQHF
TRBJ2-1	TRBD1	NA	TRBV24-1	TGTGCCACCAGTGATGGGACAGGGGGCGTTTCGGGTGAGCAGTTCTTC	CATSDGTGGVSGEQFF
TRBJ1-1	NA	few	TRBV2	TGTGCCAGCAGTAAATACGGTAGGAACACTGAAGCTTTCTTT	CASSKYGRNTEAFF
TRBJ2-3	TRBD2	NA	TRBV3-1/TRBV3-2	TGTGCCAGCAGCCCGTTAGCGGGAGATACGCAGTATTTT	CASSPLAGDTQYF
TRBJ1-1	TRBD1	NA	TRBV10-3	TGTGCCATCAGTGAGGACAGGGTCACTGAAGCTTTCTTT	CAISEDRVTEAFF
TRBJ1-1	NA	NA	TRBV28	TGTGCCAGCAGGCGGGCCTTAATGAACACTGAAGCTTTCTTT	CASRRALMNTEAFF
TRBJ1-3	TRBD1	NA	TRBV4-2	TGTGCCAGCAGCCAAAACGGACAGGGGGCAATCTCTGGAAACACCATATATTTT	CASSQNGQGAISGNTIYF
TRBJ1-6	NA	NA	TRBV12-5	TGTGCTAGTGCTGCAGGGGATGTCTCCTATAATTCACCCCTCCACTTT	CASAAGDVSYNSPLHF
TRBJ1-4	NA	NA	TRBV2	TGTGCCAGCCGTACTGCGATGGAAAAACTGTTTTTT	CASRTAMEKLFF
TRBJ1-2	NA	NA	TRBV19	TGTGCCAGTAGTGCCGGGGTGGGCTATGGCTACACCTTC	CASSAGVGYGYTF